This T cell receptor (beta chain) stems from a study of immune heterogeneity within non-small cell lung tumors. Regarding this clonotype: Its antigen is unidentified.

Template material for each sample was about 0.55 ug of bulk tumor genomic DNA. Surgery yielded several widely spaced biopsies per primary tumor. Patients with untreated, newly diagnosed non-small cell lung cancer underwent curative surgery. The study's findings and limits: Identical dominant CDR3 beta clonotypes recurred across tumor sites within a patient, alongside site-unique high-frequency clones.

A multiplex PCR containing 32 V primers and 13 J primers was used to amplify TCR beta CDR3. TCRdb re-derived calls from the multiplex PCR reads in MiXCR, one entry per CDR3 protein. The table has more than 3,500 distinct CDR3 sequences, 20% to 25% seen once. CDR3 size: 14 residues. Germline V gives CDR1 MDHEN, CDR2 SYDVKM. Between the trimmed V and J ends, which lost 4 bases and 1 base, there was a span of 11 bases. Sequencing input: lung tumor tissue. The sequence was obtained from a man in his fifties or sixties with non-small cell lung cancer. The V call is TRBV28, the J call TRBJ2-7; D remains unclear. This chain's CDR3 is CASSSPTLSYEQYF. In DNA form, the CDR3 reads TGTGCCAGCAGTTCACCGACTTTGTCCTACGAGCAGTACTTC.